These 30 T cell receptor beta chains were all obtained from the same sample, sequenced in a study of molecular identifiers for immune sequencing clone quantification. MiXCR, run by TCRdb on the PCR reads, gives a single entry per CDR3 protein. The sample has roughly 100,000 distinct CDR3 sequences; 30% to 35% are singletons. The sequenced sample was naive CD8+ T cells from blood, with Jurkat cell RNA spiked in. Subset indicated: FACS-sorted CD8+CD4-CCR7+CD45RA+ naive T cells. Receptors were obtained from a human donor in good health. Some libraries in this study had Jurkat cell RNA spiked in.

There are many counts of this clonotype. The V call is TRBV6-6, the J call TRBJ2-3; D remains ambiguous. This CDR3 is 12 amino acids long. Deletions cut 3 bases from V and 5 bases from J, with 6 bases between. The V gene's germline CDR1 is MNHNY and CDR2 SVGAGI (reference sequence). CDR3 coding DNA: TGTGCCAGCAGTTATGGAAGAGATACGCAGTATTTT. It encodes CASSYGRDTQYF.

This sequence joins TRBV19 and TRBJ2-1; 11 positions agree with TRBD2. This CDR3 contains 15 residues. Germline lookup yields CDR1 LNHDA and CDR2 SQIVND (reference sequence). V was pared by 3 bases and J by 7 bases, with 5 bases of the junction left unmatched. DNA for the CDR3: TGTGCCAGTAGTATTTTAGCGGGAGGGCGGAATGAGCAGTTCTTC. It codes for CASSILAGGRNEQFF. The variable domain in full, completed from reference TRBV19 and TRBJ2-1, reads DGGITQSPKYLFRKEGQNVTLSCEQNLNHDAMYWYRQDPGQGLRLIYYSQIVNDFQKGDIAEGYSVSREKKESFPLTVTSAQKNPTAFYLCASSILAGGRNEQFFGPGTRLTVL.

Note on this clonotype: This CDR3 fails to terminate in the conserved phenylalanine or tryptophan, so it likely reflects a read error. The chain recombines TRBV20-1 with TRBJ2-7; 7 nucleotides line up with TRBD1. CDR3 size: 13 residues. Germline V gives CDR1 DFQATT, CDR2 SNEGSKA (reference sequence). Trimming at V came to 6 bases and at J to 3 bases, leaving 8 bases not matched to a gene. CDR3 DNA sequence: TGCAGTGCGAAAGACAGGGTGGACTACGAGCAGTACCTC. Translating gives CSAKDRVDYEQYL.

A word on this clonotype: Given a much more abundant clone one base away, this may be a read error. The chain links TRBV19 to TRBJ2-7; D gene ambiguous. The germline V gene encodes CDR1 LNHDA and CDR2 SQIVND (reference sequence). The germline V and J ends were trimmed by 1 base and 2 bases, with 12 bases remaining between them. The CDR3 loop spans 15 amino acids. CDR3: CASSIGPGITYEQYF. The CDR3 nucleotides are TGTGCCAGTAGTATAGGTCCAGGTATTACCTACGAGCAGTACTTC. The whole variable domain, remainder taken from reference TRBV19 and TRBJ2-7, is DGGITQSPKYLFRKEGQNVTLSCEQNLNHDAMYWYRQDPGQGLRLIYYSQIVNDFQKGDIAEGYSVSREKKESFPLTVTSAQKNPTAFYLCASSIGPGITYEQYFGPGTRLTVT.

The chain couples TRBV7-9 to TRBJ2-3; D is undetermined. The V gene lost 5 bases and the J gene lost 3 bases, with 3 bases spanning the gap. Germline V gene sequence: CDR1 SEHNR, CDR2 FQNEAQ (reference sequence). This CDR3 has 11 amino acids. The CDR3 nucleotides read TGTGCCAGCAGCAAGACAGATACGCAGTATTTT. Amino acids: CASSKTDTQYF.

This clonotype showed up just a few times. This chain connects TRBV7-3 to TRBJ2-1; no clear D gene. This CDR3 is built from 12 residues. V was cut by 4 bases and J by 6 bases, with 7 bases left in between. Germline V lookup: CDR1 SGHTA, CDR2 FQGTGA. The DNA for the CDR3 is TGTGCCAGCAGCTCCCACCTCAATGAGCAGTTCTTC. This encodes CASSSHLNEQFF.

This clonotype was found a few times. The chain has TRBV20-1 and TRBJ2-7; TRBD1 aligns across 10 bases. The CDR3 totals 15 residues. Germline assignment: CDR1 DFQATT and CDR2 SNEGSKA (reference sequence). J gave up 6 bases and V 6 bases, and 14 bases lay outside the gene matches. CDR3 amino acids: CSATGTGVIDLEQYF. DNA of the CDR3: TGCAGTGCCACCGGGACAGGGGTTATTGATCTCGAGCAGTACTTC.

This clonotype came up once. Being one base from a much bigger clone, this may be a read error. The final CDR3 position lacks the conserved phenylalanine or tryptophan, pointing to a likely read error. The rearrangement links TRBV29-1 to TRBJ1-4; D is uncertain. V shed 2 bases and J shed 5 bases, with 12 bases lying between them. Germline V gene lookup returns CDR1 SQVTM and CDR2 ANQGSEA. The CDR3 length is 14 residues. CDR3 DNA: TGCAGCGTTGAACTGGTACAGCCGAATGAAAAACTGTTTTTA. Its translation: CSVELVQPNEKLFL.

Concerning this clonotype: This may arise from a read error, as a much more abundant clone is one base away. The V call is TRBV6-5, the J call TRBJ2-5; D tentatively fits TRBD1 or TRBD2 (5 bases each). The CDR3 spans 14 residues. The germline gives CDR1 MNHEY, CDR2 SVGAGI. The CDR3 DNA reads TGTGCCTGCAGTTACGGGGCAGTACAAGAGACCCAGTACTTC. The encoded protein is CACSYGAVQETQYF.

This clonotype has only a few counts. The chain couples TRBV7-9 to TRBJ2-3; D might be TRBD2 (7 bases). The CDR3 has 16 residues. The germline V and J ends were trimmed by 5 bases and 6 bases, with 21 bases remaining between them. Germline V gene data show CDR1 as SEHNR and CDR2 as FQNEAQ (reference sequence). The CDR3 reads CASSVPGGGVPDTQYF. As DNA, the CDR3 is TGTGCCAGCAGCGTGCCGGGGGGCGGGGTCCCCGATACGCAGTATTTT.

The chain carries TRBV6-6 and TRBJ1-6; D perhaps matches TRBD1 (6 bases). Germline values: CDR1 MNHNY, CDR2 SVGAGI (reference sequence). V lost 7 bases and J lost 9, with 28 bases in between. The CDR3 sequence is 18 residues long. The CDR3 loop is CASTLTPLGLGGSSPLHF. CDR3 DNA sequence: TGTGCCAGCACTCTTACCCCTCTGGGTTTAGGGGGTAGTTCACCCCTCCACTTT.

The gene calls are TRBV21-1 and TRBJ1-1; the table's TRBD1 call for D was not verified on the DNA. TRBV21-1 is termed a pseudogene. This CDR3 is 13 amino acids long. The CDR3 DNA reads TGTGCCAGCGGACAGGGAGTAATCACTGAAGCTGTCTTT. As protein: CASGQGVITEAVF.

Details on this clonotype: A read error is possible here, since a much larger clone lies one base away. This CDR3 is missing its conserved last phenylalanine or tryptophan, likely due to a read error. The CDR3 sequence: CASRTWEQYS. The CDR3 DNA sequence: TGTGCCAGCAGAACATGGGAGCAGTACTCC. J is TRBJ2-7 and V is TRBV7-9; no clear D. Trimming stripped 6 bases from V and 7 bases from J, with 7 bases between. Per germline, CDR1 SEHNR and CDR2 FQNEAQ (reference sequence). The CDR3 is made up of 10 amino acids.

Note on this clonotype: This sequence may be a read error, since a much larger clone differs from it by one base. CDR3: CASSQGMQFF. CDR3 DNA sequence: TGTGCCAGCAGCCAAGGGATGCAGTTCTTC. The chain uses TRBV7-2 and TRBJ2-1; D uncertain. The CDR3 has 10 amino acids. Between the trimmed V and J ends, which lost 5 bases and 12 bases, there was a span of 8 bases. Germline CDR1 and CDR2: SGHTA and FQGNSA. The variable domain in full, completed from reference TRBV7-2 and TRBJ2-1, reads GAGVSQSPSNKVTEKGKDVELRCDPISGHTALYWYRQSLGQGLEFLIYFQGNSAPDKSGLPSDRFSAERTGGSVSTLTIQRTQQEDSAVYLCASSQGMQFFGPGTRLTVL.

This clonotype has more than one count but fewer than ten. This CDR3 is CASTSGLGIRNSPLHF. In DNA, the CDR3 is TGTGCCAGCACCTCCGGACTAGGGATCAGAAATTCACCCCTCCACTTT. The chain links TRBV28 to TRBJ1-6, with unresolved D. Germline V gene data show CDR1 as MDHEN and CDR2 as SYDVKM. V lost 7 bases and J lost 7, with 20 bases in between. The CDR3 runs to 16 residues.

In this sample, this clonotype turned up a few times. V is TRBV7-3 and J is TRBJ2-7; 10 positions match TRBD1. Germline CDR1 SGHTA, CDR2 FQGTGA. J was trimmed by 4 bases and V by 0 bases; bases with no gene match: 6. This CDR3 region has 16 residues. CDR3 amino acids: CASSLTGQGSRYEQYF. The CDR3 nucleotides are TGTGCCAGCAGCTTAACGGGACAGGGGAGTAGATACGAGCAGTACTTC.

Only a few counts were recorded for this clonotype. J is TRBJ2-2 and V is TRBV3-1, with D perhaps matching TRBD1 or TRBD2 (5 bases each). This CDR3 spans 16 amino acids. The V gene's germline CDR1 is LGHDT and CDR2 YNNKEL (reference sequence). V was shortened by 3 bases and J by 1 base, with 12 bases between the two germline ends. CDR3 protein: CASSHLRDVNTGELFF. The CDR3 nucleotides are TGTGCCAGCAGCCACCTCCGGGACGTGAACACCGGGGAGCTGTTTTTT.

This clonotype has a count of ten or more. The chain recombines TRBV28 with TRBJ1-1, with D possibly TRBD1 on 5 matching bases. Germline lookup yields CDR1 MDHEN and CDR2 SYDVKM. Between the trimmed V and J ends, which lost 2 bases and 4 bases, there was a span of 8 bases. This CDR3 has 13 amino acids. The CDR3 DNA sequence: TGTGCCAGCAGTTTAATGGGGGGCACTGAAGCTTTCTTT. Translation gives CASSLMGGTEAFF.

This chain joins TRBV20-1 and TRBJ2-7; D not certain. This CDR3 is 13 amino acids long. V lost 0 bases and J lost 2, with 8 bases in between. The germline V gene has CDR1 DFQATT and CDR2 SNEGSKA (reference sequence). The CDR3 loop is CSARERLPYEQYF. CDR3 sequence (DNA): TGCAGTGCTAGAGAACGGCTGCCCTACGAGCAGTACTTC.

This chain connects TRBV28 to TRBJ1-5, with D uncertain. CDR1 is MDHEN, CDR2 SYDVKM, per germline. The CDR3 is 13 amino acids. V was trimmed by 5 bases and J by 2 bases, leaving 7 bases between them. The CDR3 DNA reads TGTGCCAGCAGTCCCTCGGGCAATCAGCCCCAGCATTTT. Protein: CASSPSGNQPQHF. The whole variable domain, filled in from reference TRBV28 and TRBJ1-5, reads DVKVTQSSRYLVKRTGEKVFLECVQDMDHENMFWYRQDPGLGLRLIYFSYDVKMKEKGDIPEGYSVSREKKERFSLILESASTNQTSMYLCASSPSGNQPQHFGDGTRLSIL.

This clonotype was detected only a few times. This sequence joins TRBV18 and TRBJ1-1; 9 positions agree with TRBD1. The CDR3 runs to 18 residues. Germline V lookup: CDR1 KGHSH, CDR2 LQKENI. V gave up 3 bases and J gave up 3 bases; unmatched junction bases: 14. CDR3 loop: CASSPRRDRVFLYTEAFF. The CDR3 DNA reads as TGTGCCAGCTCACCCCGAAGGGACAGGGTTTTTTTGTACACTGAAGCTTTCTTT.

The sample holds one count of this clonotype. The J gene is TRBJ2-7, the V gene TRBV7-9; either TRBD1 or TRBD2 may fit D (7 bases each). Trimming left V 8 bases short and J 4 bases short, with 18 bases between. The CDR3 runs 14 residues. The germline gives CDR1 SEHNR, CDR2 FQNEAQ (reference sequence). This CDR3 is CASCSPGGGYEQYF. DNA for the CDR3: TGTGCCAGCTGCTCCCCAGGGGGGGGTTACGAGCAGTACTTC.

The chain employs TRBV6-2 or TRBV6-3 and TRBJ1-5; D is ambiguous. This CDR3 region has 11 residues. Trimming left V 8 bases short and J 5 bases short, with 7 bases between. From germline, CDR1 is MNHEY and CDR2 SVGEGT. CDR3 in amino acids: CASGLHQPQHF. The DNA for the CDR3 is TGTGCCAGCGGCCTTCATCAGCCCCAGCATTTT.

As to this clonotype: Given a much more abundant clone one base away, this may be a read error. V usage is TRBV28 and J usage is TRBJ2-5, with D perhaps TRBD1 or TRBD2 (5 bases each). The germline V gene encodes CDR1 MDHEN and CDR2 SYDVKM. The CDR3 is 16 amino acids. Trimming removed 5 bases at V and 4 bases at J, with 20 bases between. The CDR3 region is CASSVSDPGPVETQYF. The CDR3 DNA is TGTGCCAGCAGTGTATCCGATCCGGGACCCGTAGAGACCCAGTACTTC.

This clonotype was detected many times. The chain has TRBV20-1 and TRBJ1-2; D gene ambiguous. CDR3 size: 13 residues. Trimming removed 4 bases from V and 4 bases from J, with 13 bases in between. CDR1 is DFQATT and CDR2 is SNEGSKA in the germline V gene (reference sequence). The CDR3 coding sequence is TGCAGTGCTATGGGGATGAGCGGCTATGGCTACACCTTC. Translating it yields CSAMGMSGYGYTF.

Comments on this clonotype: Since the CDR3 does not end with the conserved phenylalanine or tryptophan, this likely comes from a read error. The chain combines TRBV27 with TRBJ1-1, with TRBD1 matching over 7 bases. The J segment lost 1 base and the V segment lost 3 bases, leaving 5 bases of the junction unmatched. Germline loops: CDR1 MNHEY, CDR2 SMNVEV (reference sequence). This CDR3 is built from 15 residues. The CDR3 DNA sequence: TGTGCCAGCAGTTTGTCAGGGGGTTCGAACACTGAAGCTTTCATT. This gives the protein CASSLSGGSNTEAFI.

This clonotype was recorded a few times. This rearrangement joins TRBV3-1 to TRBJ2-7, with 8 bases fitting TRBD1. The germline V gene encodes CDR1 LGHDT and CDR2 YNNKEL (reference sequence). The CDR3 consists of 16 residues. The ends lost 4 bases at V and 7 bases at J; junction bases unmatched: 15. CDR3 sequence (DNA): TGTGCCAGCAGCCCACCCCGGACAGGGAGAATGAGAGAGCAGTACTTC. This encodes CASSPPRTGRMREQYF.

This clonotype was recorded at least ten times. This chain joins TRBV7-2 and TRBJ2-7, with no clear D. The ends were cut back, 4 bases at V and 3 bases at J, with 7 bases in the middle. This CDR3 comprises 12 residues. Germline lookup yields CDR1 SGHTA and CDR2 FQGNSA. CDR3 DNA sequence: TGTGCCAGCAGCTGGCCGGGCTACGAGCAGTACTTC. Amino acids: CASSWPGYEQYF. The variable domain in full, with the rest retrieved from reference TRBV7-2 and TRBJ2-7, is GAGVSQSPSNKVTEKGKDVELRCDPISGHTALYWYRQSLGQGLEFLIYFQGNSAPDKSGLPSDRFSAERTGGSVSTLTIQRTQQEDSAVYLCASSWPGYEQYFGPGTRLTVT.

This clonotype was recorded a few times. This chain connects TRBV28 to TRBJ1-1; the D gene is possibly TRBD1 (5 bases). Germline V gives CDR1 MDHEN, CDR2 SYDVKM. The CDR3 runs 14 residues. V was trimmed by 4 bases and J by 7 bases, leaving 16 bases between them. DNA of the CDR3: TGTGCCAGCAGTTATCGCGGGGGATTGGGTGAAGCTTTCTTT. This codes for CASSYRGGLGEAFF.

The chain links TRBV7-4 to TRBJ2-1, with 12 positions matching TRBD1. Germline CDR1 and CDR2: SGHVT and SQSDAQ. The CDR3 is made up of 20 amino acids. V was clipped by 5 bases and J by 0 bases; unmatched bases: 14. CDR3 in DNA: TGTGCCAGCAGCCTAGGGACAGGGGGCAAGTTTAATCCCTCCTACAATGAGCAGTTCTTC. Residues: CASSLGTGGKFNPSYNEQFF.